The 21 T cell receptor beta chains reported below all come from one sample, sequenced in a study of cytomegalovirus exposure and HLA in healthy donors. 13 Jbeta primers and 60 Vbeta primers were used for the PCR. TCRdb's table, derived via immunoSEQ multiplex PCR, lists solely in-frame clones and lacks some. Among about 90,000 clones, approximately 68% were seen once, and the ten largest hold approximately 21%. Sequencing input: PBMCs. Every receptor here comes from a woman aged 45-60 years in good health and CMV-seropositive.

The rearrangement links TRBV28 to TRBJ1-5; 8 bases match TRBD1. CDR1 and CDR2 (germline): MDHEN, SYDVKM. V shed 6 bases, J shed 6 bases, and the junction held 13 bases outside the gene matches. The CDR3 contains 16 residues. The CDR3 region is CASSRPQGAGSQPQHF. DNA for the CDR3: TGTGCCAGCAGCCGACCTCAGGGGGCAGGTAGTCAGCCCCAGCATTTT.

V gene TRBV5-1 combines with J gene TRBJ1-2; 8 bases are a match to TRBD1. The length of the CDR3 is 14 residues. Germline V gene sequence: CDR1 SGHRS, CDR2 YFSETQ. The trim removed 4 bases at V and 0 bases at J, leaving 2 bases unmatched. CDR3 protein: CASSQGAPNYGYTF. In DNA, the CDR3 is TGCGCCAGCAGCCAGGGGGCCCCTAACTATGGCTACACCTTC.

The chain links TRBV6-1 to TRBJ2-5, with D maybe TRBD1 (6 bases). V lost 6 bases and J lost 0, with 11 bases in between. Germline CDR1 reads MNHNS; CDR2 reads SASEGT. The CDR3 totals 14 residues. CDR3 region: CASSQGLDQETQYF. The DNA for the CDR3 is TGTGCCAGCAGCCAGGGGTTGGACCAAGAGACCCAGTACTTC.

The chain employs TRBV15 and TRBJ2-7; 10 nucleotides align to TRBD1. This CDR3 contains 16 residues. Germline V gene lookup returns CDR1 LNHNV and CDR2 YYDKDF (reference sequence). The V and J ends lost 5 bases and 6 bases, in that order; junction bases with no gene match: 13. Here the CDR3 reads CATSAVPAGTGVEQYF. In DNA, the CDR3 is TGTGCCACCAGCGCGGTACCAGCCGGGACAGGGGTCGAGCAGTACTTC.

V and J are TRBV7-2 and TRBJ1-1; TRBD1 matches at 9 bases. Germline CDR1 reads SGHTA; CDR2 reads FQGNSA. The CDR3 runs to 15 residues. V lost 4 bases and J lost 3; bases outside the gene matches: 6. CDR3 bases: TGTGCCAGCAGCTCGCGTACAGGGGGCTACACTGAAGCTTTCTTT. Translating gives CASSSRTGGYTEAFF.

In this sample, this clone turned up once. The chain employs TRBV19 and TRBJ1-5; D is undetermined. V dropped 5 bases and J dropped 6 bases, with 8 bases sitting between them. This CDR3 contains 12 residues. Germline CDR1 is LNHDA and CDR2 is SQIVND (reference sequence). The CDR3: CASSGRVQPQHF. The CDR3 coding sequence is TGTGCCAGTAGTGGGAGGGTTCAGCCCCAGCATTTT.

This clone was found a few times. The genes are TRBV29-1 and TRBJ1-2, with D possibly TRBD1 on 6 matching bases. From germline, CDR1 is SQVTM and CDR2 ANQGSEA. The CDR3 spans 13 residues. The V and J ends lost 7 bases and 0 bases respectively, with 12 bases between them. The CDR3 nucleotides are TGCAGCGCGCGGACAGCGCCTAACTATGGCTACACCTTC. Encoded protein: CSARTAPNYGYTF.

This CDR3 is CASSSPLTRPNTEAFF. The CDR3 nucleotides are TGTGCCAGCAGCTCCCCGTTGACACGGCCGAACACTGAAGCTTTCTTT. This sequence joins TRBV7-9 and TRBJ1-1, with unresolved D. The CDR3 totals 16 residues. Germline V gene lookup returns CDR1 SEHNR and CDR2 FQNEAQ (reference sequence). The V end was cut by 4 bases, the J end by 1 base, with 16 bases between.

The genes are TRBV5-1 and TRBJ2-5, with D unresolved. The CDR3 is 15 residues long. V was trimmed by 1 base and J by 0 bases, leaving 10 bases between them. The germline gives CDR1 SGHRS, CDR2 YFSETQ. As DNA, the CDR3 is TGCGCCAGCAGCTTGATACCGGAGAACCAAGAGACCCAGTACTTC. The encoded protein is CASSLIPENQETQYF. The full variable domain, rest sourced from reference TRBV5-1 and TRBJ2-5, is KAGVTQTPRYLIKTRGQQVTLSCSPISGHRSVSWYQQTPGQGLQFLFEYFSETQRNKGNFPGRFSGRQFSNSRSEMNVSTLELGDSALYLCASSLIPENQETQYFGPGTRLLVL.

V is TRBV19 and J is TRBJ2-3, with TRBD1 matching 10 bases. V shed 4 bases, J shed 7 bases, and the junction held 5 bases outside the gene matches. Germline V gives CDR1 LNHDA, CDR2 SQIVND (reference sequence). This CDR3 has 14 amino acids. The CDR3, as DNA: TGTGCCAGTAGTAGGGGACAGGGGTCGAATACGCAGTATTTT. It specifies CASSRGQGSNTQYF.

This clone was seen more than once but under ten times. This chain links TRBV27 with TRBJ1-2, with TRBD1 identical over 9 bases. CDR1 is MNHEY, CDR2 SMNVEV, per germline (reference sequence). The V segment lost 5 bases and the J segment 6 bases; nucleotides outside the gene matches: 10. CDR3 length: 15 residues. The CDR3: CASSPHRGQGNGYTF. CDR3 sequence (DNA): TGTGCCAGCAGTCCCCACAGGGGGCAAGGGAATGGCTACACCTTC.

The CDR3 sequence: CASSAGRGQGNYGYTF. The CDR3, as DNA: TGTGCCAGCAGCGCCGGCAGGGGGCAGGGAAACTATGGCTACACCTTC. This rearrangement joins TRBV9 to TRBJ1-2; TRBD1 aligns across 8 bases. The V and J ends lost 3 bases and 2 bases, in that order; junction bases with no gene match: 9. There are 16 residues in the CDR3. The germline V gene has CDR1 SGDLS and CDR2 YYNGEE.

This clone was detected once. The CDR3 nucleotides read TGTGCCAGCAGCGTAGCCATTAACACTGAAGCTTTCTTT. Protein sequence: CASSVAINTEAFF. The V call is TRBV9, the J call TRBJ1-1; no clear D. V lost 0 bases to trimming and J lost 2 bases, with 5 bases between them. This CDR3 has 13 amino acids. The germline gives CDR1 SGDLS, CDR2 YYNGEE. The full variable domain, with the rest looked up from reference TRBV9 and TRBJ1-1, is DSGVTQTPKHLITATGQRVTLRCSPRSGDLSVYWYQQSLDQGLQFLIQYYNGEERAKGNILERFSAQQFPDLHSELNLSSLELGDSALYFCASSVAINTEAFFGQGTRLTVV.

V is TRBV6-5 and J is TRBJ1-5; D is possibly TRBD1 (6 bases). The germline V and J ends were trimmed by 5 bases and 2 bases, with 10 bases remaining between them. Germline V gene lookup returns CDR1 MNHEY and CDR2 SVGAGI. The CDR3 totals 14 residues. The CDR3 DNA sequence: TGTGCCAGCAGTGCACAGGGCGGCAATCAGCCCCAGCATTTT. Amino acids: CASSAQGGNQPQHF.

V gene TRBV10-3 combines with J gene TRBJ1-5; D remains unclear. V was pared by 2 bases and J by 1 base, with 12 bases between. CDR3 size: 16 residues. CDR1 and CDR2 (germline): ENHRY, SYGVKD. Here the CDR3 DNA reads TGTGCCATCAGTGAGGCCCCGGGGATGAGCAATCAGCCCCAGCATTTT. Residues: CAISEAPGMSNQPQHF.

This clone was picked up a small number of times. In DNA, the CDR3 is TGCGCCAGCAGCCAAGATAGAAGCGGGGGGTCCTCCTACGAGCAGTACTTC. Its protein product is CASSQDRSGGSSYEQYF. The V and J genes are TRBV4-3 and TRBJ2-7; 9 bases line up with TRBD2. With 0 bases clipped from V and 0 bases from J, the junction kept 6 bases outside the gene matches. Germline V gene lookup returns CDR1 LGHNA and CDR2 YSLEER. The CDR3 totals 17 residues.

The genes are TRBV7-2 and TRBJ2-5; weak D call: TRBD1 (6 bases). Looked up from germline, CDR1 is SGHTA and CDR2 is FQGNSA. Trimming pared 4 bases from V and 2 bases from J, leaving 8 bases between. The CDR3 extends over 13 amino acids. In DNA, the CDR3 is TGTGCCAGCAGCTGGGACAAGCAAGAGACCCAGTACTTC. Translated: CASSWDKQETQYF.

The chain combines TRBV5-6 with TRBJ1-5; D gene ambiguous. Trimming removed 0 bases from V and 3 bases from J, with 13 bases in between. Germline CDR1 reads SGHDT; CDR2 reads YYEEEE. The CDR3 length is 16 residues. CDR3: CASSLGAGLNNQPQHF. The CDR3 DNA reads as TGTGCCAGCAGCTTGGGCGCGGGATTGAACAATCAGCCCCAGCATTTT.

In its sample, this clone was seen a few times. CDR3 sequence (DNA): TGTGCCAGCAGCACCGGGACTGTTAGCAATCAGCCCCAGCATTTT. This codes for CASSTGTVSNQPQHF. The chain uses TRBV28 and TRBJ1-5; the D gene is possibly TRBD1 (5 bases). The CDR3 spans 15 residues. The germline V and J ends were trimmed by 6 bases and 0 bases, with 12 bases remaining between them. Germline V gene lookup returns CDR1 MDHEN and CDR2 SYDVKM.

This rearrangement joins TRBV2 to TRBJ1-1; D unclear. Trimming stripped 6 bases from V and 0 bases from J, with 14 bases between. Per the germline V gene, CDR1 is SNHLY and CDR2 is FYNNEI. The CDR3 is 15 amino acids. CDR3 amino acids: CASRQELFMNTEAFF. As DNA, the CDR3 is TGTGCCAGCAGGCAGGAACTTTTCATGAACACTGAAGCTTTCTTT.

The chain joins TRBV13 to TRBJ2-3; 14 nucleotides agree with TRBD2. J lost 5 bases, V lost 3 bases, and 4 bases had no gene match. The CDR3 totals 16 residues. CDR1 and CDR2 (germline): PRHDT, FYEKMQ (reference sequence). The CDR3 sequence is CASSLTSGGAGDTQYF. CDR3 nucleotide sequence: TGTGCCAGCAGCTTGACTAGCGGGGGGGCCGGAGATACGCAGTATTTT. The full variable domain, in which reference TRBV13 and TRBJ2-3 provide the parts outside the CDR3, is AAGVIQSPRHLIKEKRETATLKCYPIPRHDTVYWYQQGPGQDPQFLISFYEKMQSDKGSIPDRFSAQQFSDYHSELNMSSLELGDSALYFCASSLTSGGAGDTQYFGPGTRLTVL.